The sequence of this TCR beta chain was determined in a study of OX40 agonist ivuxolimab in advanced cancers. The CDR3 has 13 amino acids. Germline lookup yields CDR1 SSHAT and CDR2 FNYEAQ (reference sequence). As regards this clone: An end of the junction differs from the germline gene, which may be a read error.

Repertoires were generated with immunoSEQ multiplex PCR, while TCRdb's copy carries only in-frame clones and drops some. In the table there are 55,000 to 80,000 clones, 84% of which are singletons. The chain is built from TRBV7-7 and TRBJ2-5, with a possible D match to TRBD1 (5 bases). The J call may be in error: the DNA end matches TRBJ2-7 better. This receptor was taken from an adult with an advanced solid tumor such as melanoma, head and neck, liver or kidney cancer. Source: CD4+ or CD8+ T cells sorted from blood, taken in a trial of the OX40 agonist ivuxolimab. CDR3 region: CASSLQVAYEQYF. In DNA, the CDR3 is TGTGCTAGCAGCTTACAGGTAGCCTACGAGCAGTACTTC.